Presented here are 5 T cell receptor beta chains from one specimen sequenced in a study of shared clonotypes between healthy human individuals. Assay: immunoSEQ multiplex PCR; the TCRdb copy retains only in-frame clones and omits some. The sample consists of some 2,000,000 clones, approximately 94% of them appearing once. CD45RO-negative, CCR7-positively selected cells formed the naive CD8 fraction, excluding terminally differentiated effector memory CD45RA+ cells. Material for sequencing was naive CD8+ T cells sorted from blood. The receptors originated from a man between 18 and 35 years old in good health.

This clone occurred once. The chain recombines TRBV7-2 with TRBJ2-3; weak D call: TRBD2 (6 bases). Germline V lookup: CDR1 SGHTA, CDR2 FQGNSA. V shed 5 bases and J shed 1 base, with 13 bases lying between them. The CDR3 has 15 residues. The CDR3 protein is CASSPLSSGTDTQYF. CDR3 nucleotide sequence: TGTGCCAGCAGCCCCCTTTCTAGCGGCACAGATACGCAGTATTTT. The full variable domain, its missing parts supplied by reference TRBV7-2 and TRBJ2-3, is GAGVSQSPSNKVTEKGKDVELRCDPISGHTALYWYRQSLGQGLEFLIYFQGNSAPDKSGLPSDRFSAERTGGSVSTLTIQRTQQEDSAVYLCASSPLSSGTDTQYFGPGTRLTVL.

This sequence joins TRBV4-3 and TRBJ2-3; 10 positions agree with TRBD2. CDR1 LGHNA and CDR2 YSLEER come from the germline V gene. The CDR3 has 16 amino acids. J gave up 5 bases and V 2 bases, and 7 bases lay outside the gene matches. The CDR3 here is CASSQNLAGEGDTQYF. The CDR3 nucleotides are TGCGCCAGCAGCCAAAACCTAGCGGGAGAGGGAGATACGCAGTATTTT.

The CDR3 DNA reads as TGCAGCGTTGATGAGACCAGCTCTGGGGCCAACGTCCTGACTTTC. Protein: CSVDETSSGANVLTF. This chain connects TRBV29-1 to TRBJ2-6; the D is unclear. Trimming pared 3 bases from V and 0 bases from J, leaving 9 bases between. This CDR3 region has 15 residues. CDR1 and CDR2 from the germline V gene are SQVTM and ANQGSEA.

CDR3 coding DNA: TGTGCCAGCAGTTTGACAGGGGGACAGTACTATGGCTACACCTTC. This codes for CASSLTGGQYYGYTF. V and J are TRBV27 and TRBJ1-2; 9 positions match TRBD1. This CDR3 contains 15 residues. Germline CDR1 and CDR2: MNHEY and SMNVEV (reference sequence). V shed 3 bases and J 3 bases; nucleotides not matched to a gene: 5.

The rearrangement links TRBV6-5 to TRBJ2-7; 9 bases line up with TRBD1. Unmatched junction bases numbered 4, after V lost 1 base and J lost 0 bases. Per germline, CDR1 MNHEY and CDR2 SVGAGI. CDR3 length: 16 amino acids. CDR3 sequence (DNA): TGTGCCAGCAGTTACTACAGGGGGCAGGTCTCCTACGAGCAGTACTTC. Translated: CASSYYRGQVSYEQYF.